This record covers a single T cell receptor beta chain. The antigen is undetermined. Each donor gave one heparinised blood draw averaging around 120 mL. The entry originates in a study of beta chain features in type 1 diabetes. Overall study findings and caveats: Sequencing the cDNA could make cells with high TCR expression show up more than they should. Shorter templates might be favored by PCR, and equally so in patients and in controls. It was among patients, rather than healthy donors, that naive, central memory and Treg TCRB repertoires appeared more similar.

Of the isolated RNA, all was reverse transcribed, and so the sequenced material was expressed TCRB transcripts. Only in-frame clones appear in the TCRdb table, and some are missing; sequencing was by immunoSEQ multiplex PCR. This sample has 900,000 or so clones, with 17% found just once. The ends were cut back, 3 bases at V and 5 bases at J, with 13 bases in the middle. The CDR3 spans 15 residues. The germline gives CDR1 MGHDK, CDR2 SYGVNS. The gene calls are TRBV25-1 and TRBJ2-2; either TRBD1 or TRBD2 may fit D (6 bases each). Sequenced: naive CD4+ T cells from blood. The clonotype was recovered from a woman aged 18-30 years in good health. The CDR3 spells CASSEDRGRTGELFF. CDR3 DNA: TGTGCCAGCAGTGAGGATAGGGGGAGGACCGGGGAGCTGTTTTTT.